This TCR beta chain stems from a study of CD8 T cells in cerebrospinal fluid in Alzheimer's disease (dated by TCRdb to the early 2020s). In the study overall: The study used two single-cell methods, plate-based nested PCR sequencing and droplet-based sequencing, to evaluate clonal expansion of CSF T cells. Whether clonally expanded T cells were present in cerebrospinal fluid from healthy elderly individuals and from patients with neurodegenerative disease was tested. In the droplet-based CSF analysis comparing patients with controls, there were roughly nine healthy controls (approximately 11,000 cells) and roughly nine patients with MCI or Alzheimer's disease (approximately 10,000 cells). CSF gene-expression analysis, which included Parkinson's disease patients, covered 24 samples in total.

Findings and caveats that apply to the study as a whole: Only samples with detectable clones went into the overall clonality comparison: around eleven healthy, 5 MCI, 5 AD, and 6 PD. The EBV-specific clones were neither the most highly expanded clones nor enriched among patients. When data were pooled, most of the 6 Alzheimer's patients but only 1 of 10 healthy subjects had a highly expanded clone, defined as at least 3% of TCRs. It was cautioned by the authors that a causal link between EBV and Alzheimer's disease is not established by the detection of EBV-specific TCRs in CSF. The largest CSF clone made up a higher percentage of TCRs in patients with MCI or Alzheimer's disease than in controls.

The method was 10x single-cell sequencing. 10X Genomics single-cell V(D)J and 5' gene-expression libraries were used to profile CSF cells. An Illumina NextSeq550 was used to sequence CSF single-cell TCR libraries. The authors processed their data as follows. V(D)J reads were aligned to the vdj-GRCh38 alts ensemble 2.0.0 reference and processed with the Cell Ranger vdj pipeline. A clonotype was defined as a group of cell barcodes sharing the same set of productive CDR3 nucleotide sequences. To link clonality with transcriptional profiles, clonotype information was added to the Seurat v3.0 gene-expression metadata. Any CSF cell with more than 1,800 genes, more than 7,500 UMIs or more than 10% mitochondrial reads was removed. To identify TCRs with known antigen specificity, CDR3-beta sequences were compared against VDJdb. Clone sharing was examined by network analysis using the R package qgraph, in which only TCRs with complete alpha and beta chains were included. The reads underwent TCRdb reprocessing, giving one record for each CDR3 protein sequence and no DNA. TCRdb's processing, not the study's, gives the V and J calls here. The sample table on file contains around 1,200 distinct CDR3 sequences. Over 8.5% of the sample goes to the ten largest clones.

A count is missing, but by frequency this clonotype is medium-sized (0.01 to 0.1%). Its antigen specificity is not known. Every participant was in good physical condition and had no acute infectious disease. For droplet-based sequencing, live CSF cells were sorted using a live/dead marker. CSF was obtained by lumbar puncture, and immune cells were pelleted by centrifugation at 300g. Each CSF sample was checked for red blood cells, and any sample showing blood contamination was excluded. CSF cells were cryopreserved in freezing medium, frozen overnight at -80 °C, and then stored in liquid nitrogen. Before analysis, CSF samples were kept in storage for less than seven months. This receptor was identified in a human donor in good health. The sample taken for sequencing was cerebrospinal fluid.

The CDR3 loop reads CASSYGDRFYEQYF. The rearrangement combines TRBV6-5 with TRBJ2-7; TCRdb selects TRBD1, and the lack of DNA leaves this call unchecked. From cysteine to phenylalanine, the CDR3 is 14 amino acids long. No DNA accompanies this entry. CDR1 and CDR2, looked up from the germline V gene, are MNHEY and SVGAGI.